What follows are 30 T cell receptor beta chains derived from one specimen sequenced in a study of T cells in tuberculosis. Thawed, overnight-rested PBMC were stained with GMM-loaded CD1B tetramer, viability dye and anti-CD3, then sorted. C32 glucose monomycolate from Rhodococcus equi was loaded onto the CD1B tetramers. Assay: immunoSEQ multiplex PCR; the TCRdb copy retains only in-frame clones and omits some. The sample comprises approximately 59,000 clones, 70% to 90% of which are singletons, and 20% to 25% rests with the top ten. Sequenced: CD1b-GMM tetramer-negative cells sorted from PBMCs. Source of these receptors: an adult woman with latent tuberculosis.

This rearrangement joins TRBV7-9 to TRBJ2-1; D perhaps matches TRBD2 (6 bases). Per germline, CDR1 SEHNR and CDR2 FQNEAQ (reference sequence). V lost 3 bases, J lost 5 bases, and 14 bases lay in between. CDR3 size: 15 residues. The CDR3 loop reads CASSLDSGTDNEQFF. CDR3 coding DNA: TGTGCCAGCAGCTTGGATAGCGGAACAGACAATGAGCAGTTCTTC.

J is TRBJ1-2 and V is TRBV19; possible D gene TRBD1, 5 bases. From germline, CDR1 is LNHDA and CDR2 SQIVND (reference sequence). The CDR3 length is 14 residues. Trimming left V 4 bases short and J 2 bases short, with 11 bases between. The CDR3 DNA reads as TGTGCCAGTAGTAGCCAGGGAGGCAACTATGGCTACACCTTC. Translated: CASSSQGGNYGYTF.

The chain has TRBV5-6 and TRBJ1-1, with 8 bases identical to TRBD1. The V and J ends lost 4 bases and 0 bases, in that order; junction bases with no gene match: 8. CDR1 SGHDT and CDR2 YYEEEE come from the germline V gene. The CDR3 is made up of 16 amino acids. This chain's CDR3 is CASSPLYRGMNTEAFF. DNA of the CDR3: TGTGCCAGCAGCCCTTTATACAGGGGGATGAACACTGAAGCTTTCTTT.

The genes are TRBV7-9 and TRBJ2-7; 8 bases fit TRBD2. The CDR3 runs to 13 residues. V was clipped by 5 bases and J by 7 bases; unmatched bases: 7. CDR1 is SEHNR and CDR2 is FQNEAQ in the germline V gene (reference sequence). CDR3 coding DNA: TGTGCCAGCAGCCCCGGGGGGGGCGGAGAGCAGTACTTC. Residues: CASSPGGGGEQYF.

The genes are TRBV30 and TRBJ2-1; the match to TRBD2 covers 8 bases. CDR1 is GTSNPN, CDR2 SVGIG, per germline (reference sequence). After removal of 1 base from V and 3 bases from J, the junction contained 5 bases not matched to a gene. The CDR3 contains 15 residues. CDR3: CAWSGRAGGYNEQFF. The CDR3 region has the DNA TGTGCCTGGAGTGGAAGGGCGGGGGGCTACAATGAGCAGTTCTTC.

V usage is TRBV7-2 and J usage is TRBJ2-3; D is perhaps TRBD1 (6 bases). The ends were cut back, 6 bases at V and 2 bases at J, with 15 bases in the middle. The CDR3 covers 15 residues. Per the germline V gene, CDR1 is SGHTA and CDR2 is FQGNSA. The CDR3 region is CASRRGSIPTDTQYF. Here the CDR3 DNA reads TGTGCCAGCAGGAGGGGGTCGATCCCCACAGATACGCAGTATTTT.

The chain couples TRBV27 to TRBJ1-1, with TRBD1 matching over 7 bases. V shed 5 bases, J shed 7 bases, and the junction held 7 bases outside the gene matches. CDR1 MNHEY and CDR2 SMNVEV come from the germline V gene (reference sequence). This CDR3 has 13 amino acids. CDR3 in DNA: TGTGCCAGCAGTCCCCCGACAGGGTTTGAAGCTTTCTTT. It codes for CASSPPTGFEAFF.

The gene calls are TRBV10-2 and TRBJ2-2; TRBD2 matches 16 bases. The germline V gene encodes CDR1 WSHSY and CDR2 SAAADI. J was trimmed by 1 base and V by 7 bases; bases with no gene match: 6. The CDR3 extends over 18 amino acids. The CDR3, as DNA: TGCGCCAGCAAGCCCGGGACTAGCGGGAGGGTGAACACCGGGGAGCTGTTTTTT. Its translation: CASKPGTSGRVNTGELFF.

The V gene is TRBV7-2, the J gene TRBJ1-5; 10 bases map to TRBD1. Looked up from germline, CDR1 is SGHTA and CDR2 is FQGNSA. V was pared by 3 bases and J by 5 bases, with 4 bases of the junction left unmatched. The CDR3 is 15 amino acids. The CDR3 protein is CASSFDRGRDQPQHF. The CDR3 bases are TGTGCCAGCAGCTTTGACAGGGGGCGCGATCAGCCCCAGCATTTT.

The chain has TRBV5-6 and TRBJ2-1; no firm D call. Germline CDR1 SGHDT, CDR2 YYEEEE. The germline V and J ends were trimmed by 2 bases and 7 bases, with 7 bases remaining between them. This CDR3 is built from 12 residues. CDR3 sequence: CASSLDWNEQFF. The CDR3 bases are TGTGCCAGCAGCTTAGACTGGAATGAGCAGTTCTTC.

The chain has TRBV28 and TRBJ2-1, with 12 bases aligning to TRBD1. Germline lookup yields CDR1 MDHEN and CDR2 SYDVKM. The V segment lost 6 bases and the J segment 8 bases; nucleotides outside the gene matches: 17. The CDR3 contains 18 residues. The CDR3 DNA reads TGTGCCAGCAGAACTTACGGCCCCGGGACAGGGGGCCTTGATGAGCAGTTCTTC. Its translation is CASRTYGPGTGGLDEQFF.

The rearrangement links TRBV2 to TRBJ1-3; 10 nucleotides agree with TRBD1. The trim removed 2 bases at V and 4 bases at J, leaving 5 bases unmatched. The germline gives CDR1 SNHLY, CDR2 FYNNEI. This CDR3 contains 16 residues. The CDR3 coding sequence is TGTGCCAGCAGTGAACTGGGACAGGGGCTCGGAAACACCATATATTTT. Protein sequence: CASSELGQGLGNTIYF. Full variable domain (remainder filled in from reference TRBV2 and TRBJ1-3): EPEVTQTPSHQVTQMGQEVILRCVPISNHLYFYWYRQILGQKVEFLVSFYNNEISEKSEIFDDQFSVERPDGSNFTLKIRSTKLEDSAMYFCASSELGQGLGNTIYFGEGSWLTVV.

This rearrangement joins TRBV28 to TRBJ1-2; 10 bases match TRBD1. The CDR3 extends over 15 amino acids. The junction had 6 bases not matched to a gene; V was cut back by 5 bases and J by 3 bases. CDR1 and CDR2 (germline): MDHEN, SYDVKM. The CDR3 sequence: CASSPGQGVDYGYTF. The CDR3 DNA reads TGTGCCAGCAGTCCCGGACAGGGGGTGGACTATGGCTACACCTTC.

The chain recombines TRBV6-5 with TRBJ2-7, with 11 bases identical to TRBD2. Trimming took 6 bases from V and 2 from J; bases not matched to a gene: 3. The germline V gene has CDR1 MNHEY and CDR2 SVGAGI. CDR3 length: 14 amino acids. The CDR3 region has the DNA TGTGCCAGCAGCCGTAGCGGGAGGGCCTACGAGCAGTACTTC. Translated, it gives CASSRSGRAYEQYF.

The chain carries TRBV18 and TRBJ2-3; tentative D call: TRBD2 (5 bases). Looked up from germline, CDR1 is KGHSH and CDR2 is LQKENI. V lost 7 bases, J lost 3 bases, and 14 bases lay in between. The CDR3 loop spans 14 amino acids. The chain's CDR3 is CASYRMTGTDTQYF. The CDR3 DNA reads TGTGCCAGCTACCGGATGACGGGGACAGATACGCAGTATTTT.

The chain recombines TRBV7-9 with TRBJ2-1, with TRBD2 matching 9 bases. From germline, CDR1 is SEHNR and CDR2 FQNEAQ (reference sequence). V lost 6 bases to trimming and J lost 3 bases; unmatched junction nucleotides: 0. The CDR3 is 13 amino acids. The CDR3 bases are TGTGCCAGCAGGACTAGCGGCTACAATGAGCAGTTCTTC. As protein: CASRTSGYNEQFF. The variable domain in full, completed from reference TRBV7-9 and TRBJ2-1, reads DTGVSQNPRHKITKRGQNVTFRCDPISEHNRLYWYRQTLGQGPEFLTYFQNEAQLEKSRLLSDRFSAERPKGSFSTLEIQRTEQGDSAMYLCASRTSGYNEQFFGPGTRLTVL.

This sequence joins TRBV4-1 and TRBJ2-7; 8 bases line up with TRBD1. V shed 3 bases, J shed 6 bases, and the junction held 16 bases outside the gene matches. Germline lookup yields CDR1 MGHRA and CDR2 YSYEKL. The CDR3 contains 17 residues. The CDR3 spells CASSHLGTGNFGGEQYF. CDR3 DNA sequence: TGCGCCAGCAGCCACCTCGGGACAGGAAACTTCGGGGGCGAGCAGTACTTC.

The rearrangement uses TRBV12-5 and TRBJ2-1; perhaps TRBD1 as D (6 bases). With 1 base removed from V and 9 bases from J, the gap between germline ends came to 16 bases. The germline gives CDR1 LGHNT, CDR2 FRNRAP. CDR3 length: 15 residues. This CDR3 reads CASGLGGPIFSEQFF. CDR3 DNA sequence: TGTGCTAGTGGTTTGGGGGGGCCCATTTTTAGTGAGCAGTTCTTC. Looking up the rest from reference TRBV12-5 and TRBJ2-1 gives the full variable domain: DARVTQTPRHKVTEMGQEVTMRCQPILGHNTVFWYRQTMMQGLELLAYFRNRAPLDDSGMPKDRFSAEMPDATLATLKIQPSEPRDSAVYFCASGLGGPIFSEQFFGPGTRLTVL.

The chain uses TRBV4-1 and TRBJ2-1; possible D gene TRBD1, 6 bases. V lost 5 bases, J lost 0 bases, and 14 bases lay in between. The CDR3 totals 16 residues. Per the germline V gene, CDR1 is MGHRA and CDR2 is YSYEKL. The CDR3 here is CASSGSGGSSYNEQFF. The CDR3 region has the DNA TGCGCCAGCAGCGGGTCTGGGGGCTCCTCCTACAATGAGCAGTTCTTC.

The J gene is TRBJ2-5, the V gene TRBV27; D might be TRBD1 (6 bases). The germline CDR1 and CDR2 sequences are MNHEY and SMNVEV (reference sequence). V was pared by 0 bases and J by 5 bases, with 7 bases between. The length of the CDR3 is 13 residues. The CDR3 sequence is CASSLSRGETQYF. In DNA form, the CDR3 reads TGTGCCAGCAGTTTATCCAGGGGTGAGACCCAGTACTTC.

The CDR3 here is CASSLEVLAGYTF. The DNA for the CDR3 is TGTGCCAGCAGCTTGGAAGTATTGGCCGGCTACACCTTC. The genes are TRBV5-4 and TRBJ1-2; D remains ambiguous. Germline CDR1 reads SGHNT; CDR2 reads YYREEE (reference sequence). V was cut by 0 bases and J by 8 bases, with 11 bases left in between. This CDR3 region has 13 residues. The full variable domain, completed using reference TRBV5-4 and TRBJ1-2, is ETGVTQSPTHLIKTRGQQVTLRCSSQSGHNTVSWYQQALGQGPQFIFQYYREEENGRGNFPPRFSGLQFPNYSSELNVNALELDDSALYLCASSLEVLAGYTFGSGTRLTVV.

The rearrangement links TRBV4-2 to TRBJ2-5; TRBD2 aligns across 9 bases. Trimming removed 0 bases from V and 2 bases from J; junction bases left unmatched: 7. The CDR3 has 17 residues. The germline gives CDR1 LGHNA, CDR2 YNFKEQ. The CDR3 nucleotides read TGTGCCAGCAGCCAAGACGGGGCCAGCGGGGGGCAAGAGACCCAGTACTTC. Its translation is CASSQDGASGGQETQYF.

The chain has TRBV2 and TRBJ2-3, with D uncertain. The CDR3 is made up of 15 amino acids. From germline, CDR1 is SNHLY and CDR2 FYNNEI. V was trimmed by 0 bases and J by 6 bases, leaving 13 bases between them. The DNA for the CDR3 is TGTGCCAGCAGTGAAGCGCTTCTAGGCCGGGATACGCAGTATTTT. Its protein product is CASSEALLGRDTQYF.

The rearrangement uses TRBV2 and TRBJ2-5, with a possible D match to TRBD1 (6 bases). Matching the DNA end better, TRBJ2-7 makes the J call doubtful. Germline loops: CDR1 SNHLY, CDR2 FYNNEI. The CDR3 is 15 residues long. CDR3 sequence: CASRTEPLSSYEQYF. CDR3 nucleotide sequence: TGTGCCAGCCGGACAGAGCCCCTGAGCTCCTACGAGCAGTACTTC.

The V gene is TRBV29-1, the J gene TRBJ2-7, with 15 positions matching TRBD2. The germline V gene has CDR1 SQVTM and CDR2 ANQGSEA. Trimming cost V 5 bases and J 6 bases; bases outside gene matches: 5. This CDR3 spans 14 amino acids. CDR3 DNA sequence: TGCAGCGTTACCGGGACTAGCGGGAGGAGCGAGCAGTACTTC. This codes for CSVTGTSGRSEQYF.

The CDR3 spells CAWSVRGRGRGYTF. CDR3 DNA: TGTGCCTGGAGTGTACGGGGGAGGGGACGTGGCTACACCTTC. The J gene is TRBJ1-2, the V gene TRBV30; the D gene is possibly TRBD1 (5 bases). The germline gives CDR1 GTSNPN, CDR2 SVGIG (reference sequence). V was cut by 0 bases and J by 7 bases, with 15 bases left in between. The CDR3 sequence is 14 residues long.

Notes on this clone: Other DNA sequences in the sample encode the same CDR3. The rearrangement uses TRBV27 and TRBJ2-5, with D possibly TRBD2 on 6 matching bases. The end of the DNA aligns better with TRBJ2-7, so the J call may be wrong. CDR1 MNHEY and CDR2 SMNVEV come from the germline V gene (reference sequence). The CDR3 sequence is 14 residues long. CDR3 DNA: TGTGCCAGCAGTTTTGGGGGGTCCTCCTACGAGCAGTACTTC. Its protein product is CASSFGGSSYEQYF.

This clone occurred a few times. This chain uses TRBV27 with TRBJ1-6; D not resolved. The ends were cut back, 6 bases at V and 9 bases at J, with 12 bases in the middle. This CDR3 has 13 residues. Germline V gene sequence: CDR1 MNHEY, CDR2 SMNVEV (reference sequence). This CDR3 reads CASRTTTSSPLHF. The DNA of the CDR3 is TGTGCCAGCAGGACTACGACATCTTCACCCCTCCACTTT.

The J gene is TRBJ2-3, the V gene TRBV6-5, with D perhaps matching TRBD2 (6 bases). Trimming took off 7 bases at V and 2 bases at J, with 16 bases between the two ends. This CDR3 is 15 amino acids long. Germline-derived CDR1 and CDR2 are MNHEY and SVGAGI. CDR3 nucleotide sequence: TGTGCCAGCACCCCCGGAGGGACTCACACAGATACGCAGTATTTT. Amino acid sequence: CASTPGGTHTDTQYF.

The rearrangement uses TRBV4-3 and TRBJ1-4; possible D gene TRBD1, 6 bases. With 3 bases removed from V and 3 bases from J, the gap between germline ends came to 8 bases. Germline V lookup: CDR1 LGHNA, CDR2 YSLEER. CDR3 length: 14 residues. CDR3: CASSQTGPNEKLFF. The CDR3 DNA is TGCGCCAGCAGCCAGACAGGACCTAATGAAAAACTGTTTTTT.